The 29 T cell receptor beta chains reported below all come from one sample, sequenced in a study of cytomegalovirus exposure and HLA in healthy donors. A multiplex PCR was run with 60 Vbeta primers and 13 Jbeta primers. Profiled with immunoSEQ multiplex PCR; TCRdb holds only in-frame clones, not every one. The sample holds roughly 130,000 clones, around 65% seen once. Input material: PBMCs. These receptors all come from a woman aged 55 to 70 in good health and CMV-seronegative.

The chain uses TRBV10-3 and TRBJ1-6; TRBD1 might be the D (5 bases). Germline V lookup: CDR1 ENHRY, CDR2 SYGVKD. CDR3 size: 12 residues. V shed 3 bases and J shed 17 bases, with 14 bases lying between them. CDR3 sequence (DNA): TGTGCCATCAGTGACAGGGCCGCGGGGTTCCACTTT. This translates into CAISDRAAGFHF.

This clone was seen only a few times. V usage is TRBV10-3 and J usage is TRBJ1-5, with a possible D match to TRBD1 (6 bases). CDR1 and CDR2 (germline): ENHRY, SYGVKD. The CDR3 spans 15 residues. V was trimmed by 0 bases and J by 7 bases, leaving 13 bases between them. The CDR3 spells CAISESSRGGQPQHF. The CDR3 DNA reads as TGTGCCATCAGTGAGTCGAGCAGGGGAGGGCAGCCCCAGCATTTT.

V and J are TRBV6-1 and TRBJ2-5; maybe TRBD2 (5 bases). The CDR3 is 14 amino acids. V was pared by 0 bases and J by 2 bases, with 7 bases between. Germline V CDR1 and CDR2: MNHNS, SASEGT. This CDR3 is CASSEALAQETQYF. In DNA, the CDR3 is TGTGCCAGCAGTGAAGCGTTAGCGCAAGAGACCCAGTACTTC.

This sequence joins TRBV10-3 and TRBJ2-7; 8 positions match TRBD1. The CDR3 consists of 14 residues. Trimming cost V 4 bases and J 5 bases; bases outside gene matches: 7. Germline-derived CDR1 and CDR2 are ENHRY and SYGVKD. For the CDR3, the DNA is TGTGCCATCAGTGGGCAGGGGGCGGGAAACGAGCAGTACTTC. Amino acids: CAISGQGAGNEQYF.

This clone was counted only a few times. The chain recombines TRBV5-1 with TRBJ2-1, with 9 bases that match TRBD2. Germline trimming cut 1 base from V and 6 bases from J; bases unmatched to any gene: 8. The CDR3 consists of 16 residues. Germline CDR1 is SGHRS and CDR2 is YFSETQ. The CDR3: CASSLYAGGHSNEQFF. In DNA form, the CDR3 reads TGCGCCAGCAGCTTGTATGCGGGGGGGCACTCCAATGAGCAGTTCTTC. Drawing the rest from reference TRBV5-1 and TRBJ2-1, the complete variable domain is KAGVTQTPRYLIKTRGQQVTLSCSPISGHRSVSWYQQTPGQGLQFLFEYFSETQRNKGNFPGRFSGRQFSNSRSEMNVSTLELGDSALYLCASSLYAGGHSNEQFFGPGTRLTVL.

The chain recombines TRBV19 with TRBJ2-1; weak D call: TRBD2 (7 bases). Trimming pared 5 bases from V and 0 bases from J, leaving 14 bases between. Germline CDR1 LNHDA, CDR2 SQIVND (reference sequence). The CDR3 contains 16 residues. The CDR3 DNA reads TGTGCCAGTAGTGCATCGCGGGGGCGCTCCTACAATGAGCAGTTCTTC. This translates into CASSASRGRSYNEQFF.

This clone was recorded a few times. This sequence joins TRBV2 and TRBJ2-2; no clear D gene. Per the germline V gene, CDR1 is SNHLY and CDR2 is FYNNEI. The CDR3 extends over 14 amino acids. Deletions cut 4 bases from V and 0 bases from J, with 6 bases between. The CDR3 DNA is TGTGCCAGCAGTGTTCTAGCGAACACCGGGGAGCTGTTTTTT. This encodes CASSVLANTGELFF.

The chain employs TRBV7-9 and TRBJ2-3, with 13 bases identical to TRBD2. Germline-derived CDR1 and CDR2 are SEHNR and FQNEAQ (reference sequence). J was trimmed by 4 bases and V by 5 bases; bases with no gene match: 3. This CDR3 is 15 amino acids long. CDR3 coding DNA: TGTGCCAGCAGCGCGGGACTAGCGGGGTCAGATACGCAGTATTTT. It specifies CASSAGLAGSDTQYF.

The rearrangement links TRBV19 to TRBJ2-5; D is possibly TRBD1 (6 bases). From germline, CDR1 is LNHDA and CDR2 SQIVND (reference sequence). The CDR3 contains 11 residues. Trimming shortened V by 4 bases and J by 13 bases, and 13 bases separated the two germline ends. CDR3 coding DNA: TGTGCCAGTAGTAAACAGGGTCTACTGTACTTC. Protein: CASSKQGLLYF.

The chain combines TRBV12-5 with TRBJ2-5; perhaps TRBD1 as D (6 bases). This CDR3 comprises 12 residues. In germline, CDR1 is LGHNT, CDR2 FRNRAP. Trimming removed 5 bases at V and 7 bases at J, with 11 bases between. CDR3 coding DNA: TGTGCTAGTGGTGACAGGCTCGGGACCCAGTACTTC. It translates to CASGDRLGTQYF.

The chain is built from TRBV5-4 and TRBJ1-2; D may be TRBD1 (6 bases). Trimming removed 4 bases from V and 4 bases from J, with 11 bases in between. The CDR3 runs to 13 residues. The germline gives CDR1 SGHNT, CDR2 YYREEE (reference sequence). CDR3 coding DNA: TGTGCCAGCAGCGTGGACAGTATCTATGGCTACACCTTC. This gives the protein CASSVDSIYGYTF. Complete variable domain (other parts from reference TRBV5-4 and TRBJ1-2): ETGVTQSPTHLIKTRGQQVTLRCSSQSGHNTVSWYQQALGQGPQFIFQYYREEENGRGNFPPRFSGLQFPNYSSELNVNALELDDSALYLCASSVDSIYGYTFGSGTRLTVV.

This chain uses TRBV6-5 with TRBJ1-1; TRBD1 is a possible D gene (6 bases). Germline lookup yields CDR1 MNHEY and CDR2 SVGAGI. The CDR3 spans 13 residues. V lost 5 bases to trimming and J lost 7 bases, with 14 bases between them. The CDR3, as DNA: TGTGCCAGCAGTCCAGACAGGTACTATGAAGCTTTCTTT. This encodes CASSPDRYYEAFF.

The V call is TRBV7-9, the J call TRBJ2-5; 10 bases line up with TRBD2. Germline V gives CDR1 SEHNR, CDR2 FQNEAQ (reference sequence). This CDR3 has 15 residues. J lost 1 base, V lost 8 bases, and 7 bases had no gene match. The CDR3 DNA reads TGTGCCAGCGCGTCTAGCGGGGGCCTCCAAGAGACCCAGTACTTC. Amino acids: CASASSGGLQETQYF.

This chain uses TRBV2 with TRBJ2-3; TRBD2 matches at 9 bases. CDR3 length equals 15 residues. V was pared by 5 bases and J by 6 bases, with 9 bases of the junction left unmatched. Germline loops: CDR1 SNHLY, CDR2 FYNNEI. In nucleotides, the CDR3 is TGTGCCAGCAGTCTTGGGGGTAGCGGGAGTGATACGCAGTATTTT. Its protein is CASSLGGSGSDTQYF.

V gene TRBV7-6 combines with J gene TRBJ2-5, with a possible D match to TRBD1 (6 bases). CDR3 length: 11 amino acids. CDR1 is SGHVS, CDR2 FNYEAQ, per germline. The V gene lost 7 bases and the J gene lost 5 bases, with 8 bases spanning the gap. The CDR3 loop is CASMRGETQYF. The CDR3 bases are TGTGCCAGCATGAGGGGGGAGACCCAGTACTTC.

On this clone: A junction boundary mismatches the germline segment, possibly from a read error. This sequence joins TRBV28 and TRBJ1-5, with TRBD1 matching 11 bases. Germline CDR1 reads MDHEN; CDR2 reads SYDVKM. The CDR3 runs to 17 residues. This CDR3 is CASRLPTRDRGNRPQHF. The CDR3 DNA reads as TGTGCCAGCAGATTACCGACCAGGGACAGGGGGAATCGGCCCCAGCATTTT.

The chain couples TRBV20-1 to TRBJ2-3, with 7 bases fitting TRBD2. Trimming removed 3 bases from V and 6 bases from J; junction bases left unmatched: 0. CDR1 DFQATT and CDR2 SNEGSKA come from the germline V gene (reference sequence). The CDR3 extends over 11 amino acids. CDR3 sequence (DNA): TGCAGTGCTAGGACTAGCGATACGCAGTATTTT. Protein: CSARTSDTQYF.

The V call is TRBV5-6, the J call TRBJ1-1; tentative D call: TRBD1 (5 bases). The germline V gene encodes CDR1 SGHDT and CDR2 YYEEEE. The V and J ends lost 1 base and 1 base respectively, with 8 bases between them. The CDR3 has 14 amino acids. CDR3 coding DNA: TGTGCCAGCAGCTTGACAGGACAGAACACTGAAGCTTTCTTT. Protein product: CASSLTGQNTEAFF. Variable domain in full (rest from reference TRBV5-6 and TRBJ1-1): DAGVTQSPTHLIKTRGQQVTLRCSPKSGHDTVSWYQQALGQGPQFIFQYYEEEERQRGNFPDRFSGHQFPNYSSELNVNALLLGDSALYLCASSLTGQNTEAFFGQGTRLTVV.

This chain uses TRBV10-3 with TRBJ2-7, with D possibly TRBD1 on 6 matching bases. This CDR3 is 12 amino acids long. Per germline, CDR1 ENHRY and CDR2 SYGVKD. V lost 6 bases and J 7 bases, leaving 13 bases between the germline ends. Written as DNA, the CDR3 is TGTGCCATCAGCCTGATCGGACAGGAGCAGTACTTC. Protein product: CAISLIGQEQYF.

The V and J genes are TRBV4-3 and TRBJ2-7; weak D call: TRBD2 (5 bases). Trimming took 1 base from V and 7 from J, leaving 14 bases between them. This CDR3 has 14 residues. CDR1 is LGHNA and CDR2 is YSLEER in the germline V gene. CDR3 in amino acids: CASSQVRVPGEQYF. CDR3 DNA: TGCGCCAGCAGCCAAGTACGGGTGCCGGGGGAGCAGTACTTC.

The rearrangement links TRBV6-6 to TRBJ1-6; D is undetermined. Germline values: CDR1 MNHNY, CDR2 SVGAGI (reference sequence). This CDR3 contains 13 residues. V gave up 5 bases and J gave up 10 bases, with 12 bases separating them. The CDR3 loop is CASSPGRGSPLHF. CDR3 DNA: TGTGCCAGCAGTCCGGGCCGCGGGTCACCCCTCCACTTT.

This chain joins TRBV13 and TRBJ2-5; the D gene is possibly TRBD2 (5 bases). With 8 bases removed from V and 2 bases from J, the gap between germline ends came to 18 bases. Germline loops: CDR1 PRHDT, CDR2 FYEKMQ (reference sequence). CDR3 size: 15 residues. The CDR3 bases are TGTGCCAGCGCTCCATCTAGCATTTCGCAAGAGACCCAGTACTTC. Its translation: CASAPSSISQETQYF.

J is TRBJ1-6 and V is TRBV19, with 7 bases aligning to TRBD1. Germline V gene data show CDR1 as LNHDA and CDR2 as SQIVND (reference sequence). This CDR3 has 15 amino acids. V gave up 7 bases and J gave up 9 bases; unmatched junction bases: 12. In DNA form, the CDR3 reads TGTGCCAGTACCCCAACCGGGACAGTGGGTTCACCCCTCCACTTT. Amino acid sequence: CASTPTGTVGSPLHF.

Here the CDR3 DNA reads TGTGCCAGTAGTATCTCGGGACTAGCGGGCACTCGCGAGCAGTACTTC. This codes for CASSISGLAGTREQYF. The V gene is TRBV19, the J gene TRBJ2-7; 12 nucleotides agree with TRBD2. From germline, CDR1 is LNHDA and CDR2 SQIVND (reference sequence). This CDR3 region has 16 residues. V shed 3 bases, J shed 6 bases, and the junction held 9 bases outside the gene matches. Supplemented by reference TRBV19 and TRBJ2-7, the full variable domain reads DGGITQSPKYLFRKEGQNVTLSCEQNLNHDAMYWYRQDPGQGLRLIYYSQIVNDFQKGDIAEGYSVSREKKESFPLTVTSAQKNPTAFYLCASSISGLAGTREQYFGPGTRLTVT.

The V and J genes are TRBV9 and TRBJ2-7, with D hard to call. Germline CDR1 is SGDLS and CDR2 is YYNGEE. This CDR3 spans 13 amino acids. V shed 0 bases and J shed 7 bases, with 11 bases lying between them. The DNA for the CDR3 is TGTGCCAGCAGCGTAGGGCCCCTAGGAGAGCAGTACTTC. Residues: CASSVGPLGEQYF.

This rearrangement joins TRBV15 to TRBJ1-5, with D hard to call. The CDR3 has 15 residues. V shed 1 base and J shed 3 bases, with 10 bases lying between them. Germline V lookup: CDR1 LNHNV, CDR2 YYDKDF (reference sequence). CDR3: CATSRGGSPNQPQHF. DNA of the CDR3: TGTGCCACCAGCAGAGGAGGGAGCCCCAATCAGCCCCAGCATTTT.

This chain links TRBV23-1 with TRBJ2-1; 9 nucleotides line up with TRBD2. TRBV23-1 carries the ORF label, with uncertain function. V shed 2 bases and J 7 bases; nucleotides not matched to a gene: 9. This CDR3 region has 16 residues. CDR3 region: CASSQEGSGRKNEQFF. The CDR3 coding sequence is TGCGCCAGCAGTCAAGAAGGTAGCGGGAGAAAGAATGAGCAGTTCTTC.

Only one count was recorded for this clone. The CDR3 coding sequence is TGTGCCAGCAGCTCACGACTAGCGGGGGGGCCACAGACCCAGTACTTC. This codes for CASSSRLAGGPQTQYF. The V and J genes are TRBV7-2 and TRBJ2-5; 14 nucleotides match TRBD2. CDR1 is SGHTA and CDR2 is FQGNSA in the germline V gene. Losses at the gene ends were 4 bases for V and 6 bases for J; bases not matched to a gene: 7. The CDR3 is 16 residues long.

This chain links TRBV5-6 with TRBJ2-7, with 9 bases matching TRBD1. Germline loops: CDR1 SGHDT, CDR2 YYEEEE. J lost 4 bases, V lost 1 base, and 3 bases had no gene match. The CDR3 contains 14 residues. CDR3 nucleotide sequence: TGTGCCAGCAGCTTGTGGGACAGGGTATACGAGCAGTACTTC. Translating gives CASSLWDRVYEQYF.